These T cell receptor beta chains were read from a single sample in a study of T-cell reconstitution after alpha-beta-depleted transplantation in children. TCRdb independently ran MiXCR on the PCR reads; one entry per CDR3 protein. The data hold over 200,000 distinct CDR3 sequences, with around 8.4% observed a single time. The sequencing here drew on PBMCs, mostly from graft donor cells, taken 360 days after TCRalphabeta/CD19-depleted stem cell transplant. These receptors were collected from a male patient between 2 and 10 years old who had a stem cell transplant for acute myeloid leukemia, so the T cells may come from the graft donor. Each CDR3 is given with its conserved first and last residue. D genes are given only for firm matches. Size is stated for part of the rows, as once, few or many counts, or as a class when the clone is expanded.

abundance,j_gene,d_gene,v_gene,CDR3nt,CDR3aa
many,TRBJ2-5,-,TRBV11-2,TGTGCCAGCAGTTTTACGACATCCCCGGAGACCCAGTACTTC,CASSFTTSPETQYF
many,TRBJ2-3,-,TRBV12-3/TRBV12-4,TGTGCCAGCAGTTTGACCCAGGGCGCAGATACGCAGTATTTT,CASSLTQGADTQYF
many,TRBJ2-3,TRBD2,TRBV28,TGTGCCAGCAGCCTAGCGGGAGCGGCAGATACGCAGTATTTT,CASSLAGAADTQYF
many,TRBJ1-3,-,TRBV29-1,TGCAGCGTTGCGCGGGCCTTGCCCCCTGGAAACACCATATATTTT,CSVARALPPGNTIYF
many,TRBJ1-2,-,TRBV5-1,TGCGCCAGCAGCTTGGGAGGGGCCTATGGCTACACCTTC,CASSLGGAYGYTF
many,TRBJ2-7,-,TRBV12-3/TRBV12-4,TGTGCCAGCAGACCAGACTGGGTCGGGGAGCAGTACTTC,CASRPDWVGEQYF
many,TRBJ2-1,TRBD2,TRBV5-1,TGCGCCAGCAGCAGTAGCGGGAGGGCCTCGTGGAATGAGCAGTTCTTC,CASSSSGRASWNEQFF
many,TRBJ2-3,TRBD2,TRBV5-1,TGCGCCAGTAGACAACTAGCGGGCGTAAGCACAGATACGCAGTATTTT,CASRQLAGVSTDTQYF
many,TRBJ2-4,-,TRBV15,TGTGCCACCAGCAGAGATCGGGTAGCAGTGCTAGCCAAAAACATTCAGTACTTC,CATSRDRVAVLAKNIQYF
few,TRBJ2-7,-,TRBV3-1,TGTGCCAGATCGAGGGCGTCCTACGAGCAGTACTTC,CARSRASYEQYF
-,TRBJ2-7,TRBD2,TRBV20-1,TGCAGTGCTAGAGATCGAGGAAGGACTAGCGTTAACGAGCAGTACTTC,CSARDRGRTSVNEQYF
many,TRBJ2-2,-,TRBV12-3/TRBV12-4,TGTGCCAGTCCAGGCGGCCCACCCTCTCTAAACACCGGGGAGCTGTTTTTT,CASPGGPPSLNTGELFF
-,TRBJ1-1,-,TRBV20-1,TGCAGTAAACAGGCAGGGGCCATGAACACTGAAGCTTTCTTT,CSKQAGAMNTEAFF
few,TRBJ2-7,TRBD2,TRBV5-1,TGCGCCAGCAGCCTTACGCTCGCTAGCGGGACGAGCTCCTACGAGCAGTACTTC,CASSLTLASGTSSYEQYF
many,TRBJ2-5,TRBD1,TRBV7-9,TGTGCCAGCAGCACACAGGGGGCTGTGGAGACCCAGTACTTC,CASSTQGAVETQYF
many,TRBJ1-2,-,TRBV20-1,TGCAGTGCTAGAGATCCGGACAGAATCTATGGCTACACCTTC,CSARDPDRIYGYTF
few,TRBJ2-2,-,TRBV12-3/TRBV12-4,TGTGCCAGCACCCCGGGGGTCGAGGACACCGGGGAGCTGTTTTTT,CASTPGVEDTGELFF
-,TRBJ2-7,TRBD1,TRBV7-2,TGTGCCAGCAGCTTCGGCACAGGGGGGTCCTACGAGCAGTACTTC,CASSFGTGGSYEQYF
-,TRBJ2-7,TRBD1,TRBV3-1,TGTGCCAGCAGCCAAGACCCGACAGGGGGGTACTACGAGCAGTACTTC,CASSQDPTGGYYEQYF
many,TRBJ2-4,-,TRBV9,TGTGCCAGCAGCGTAGGACCGAGGAGCAACCTAGCCAAAAACATTCAGTACTTC,CASSVGPRSNLAKNIQYF
-,TRBJ1-4,-,TRBV5-1,TGCGCCAGCAGCCTGGGACCGTACAAGAGGGAAAAACTGTTTTTT,CASSLGPYKREKLFF
-,TRBJ2-2,-,TRBV14,TGTGCCAGCAGCCCCCACCCGGGGTCCGGCACCGGGGAGCTGTTTTTT,CASSPHPGSGTGELFF